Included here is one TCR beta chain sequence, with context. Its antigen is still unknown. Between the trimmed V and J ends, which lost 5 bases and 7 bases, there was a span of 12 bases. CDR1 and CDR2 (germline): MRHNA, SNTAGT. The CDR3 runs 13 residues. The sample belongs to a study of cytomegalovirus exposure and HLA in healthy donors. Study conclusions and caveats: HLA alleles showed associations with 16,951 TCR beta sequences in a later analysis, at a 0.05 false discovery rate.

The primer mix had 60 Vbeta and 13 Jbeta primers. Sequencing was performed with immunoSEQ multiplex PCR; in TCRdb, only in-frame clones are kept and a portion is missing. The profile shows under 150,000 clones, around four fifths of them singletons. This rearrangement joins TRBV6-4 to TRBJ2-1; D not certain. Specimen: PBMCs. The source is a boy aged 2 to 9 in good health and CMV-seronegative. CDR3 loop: CASSSTVTNEQFF. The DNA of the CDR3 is TGTGCCAGCAGTTCTACCGTTACGAATGAGCAGTTCTTC.